This is a list of T cell receptor beta chains from one sample in a study of blood T cell repertoires in COVID-19. Assay used: immunoSEQ multiplex PCR; TCRdb lists only in-frame clones, some missing. This sample carries about 180,000 clones, 70% to 90% of them seen once, and the ten largest clones take approximately 2.1%. Sequencing was carried out using peripheral blood. Receptor source: a man between 18 and 35 years old who had recovered from COVID-19. Both conserved end residues are part of each CDR3. A D gene is named only where the DNA matches it firmly. Some rows mark clone size as missing; the rest say once, few, many or name a class of expanded clone.

d_gene	abundance	v_gene	j_gene	CDR3nt	CDR3aa
TRBD1	.	TRBV6-5	TRBJ1-2	TGTGCCAGCAGTTACAAGGGACAGAGCTATGGCTACACCTTC	CASSYKGQSYGYTF
TRBD2	once	TRBV30	TRBJ2-1	TGTGCCTGGAGAGGCCTAGCGGGAGGCGCCGGTGAGCAGTTCTTC	CAWRGLAGGAGEQFF
TRBD1	once	TRBV30	TRBJ1-6	TGTGCCTGGAATCCTCTGGGACAGGAATTCTCGCCCCTCCACTTT	CAWNPLGQEFSPLHF
TRBD1	.	TRBV13	TRBJ2-7	TGTGCCAGCAGCTTATCATCCGGGACAGCCGTCTACGAGCAGTACTTC	CASSLSSGTAVYEQYF
.	.	TRBV5-1	TRBJ2-1	TGCGCCAGCAGCCCTCGCTCCTACAATGAGCAGTTCTTC	CASSPRSYNEQFF
TRBD2	few	TRBV11-1	TRBJ2-1	TGTGCCAGCAGCTTACGGGAGGGCCAGGATGAGCAGTTCTTC	CASSLREGQDEQFF
.	.	TRBV28	TRBJ1-4	TGTGCCAGCCAGGGTCTTCGGGAAAAACTGTTTTTT	CASQGLREKLFF
.	.	TRBV27	TRBJ1-1	TGTGCCAGCAGTTTGACACCTAACACTGAAGCTTTCTTT	CASSLTPNTEAFF
TRBD1	.	TRBV24-1	TRBJ2-3	TGTGCCACCAGTCTAGGGGGCGGAGACACAGATACGCAGTATTTT	CATSLGGGDTDTQYF
.	.	TRBV6-4	TRBJ1-1	TGTGCCAGCAGTGAGACAGCTTTGAACACTGAAGCTTTCTTT	CASSETALNTEAFF
.	.	TRBV30	TRBJ2-7	TGTGCCTGGAGTGTAATTGGCGGGTTTGAGCAGTACTTC	CAWSVIGGFEQYF
.	.	TRBV25-1	TRBJ2-2	TGTGCCAGCAGTGATACAGGGCCTGGGGAGCTGTTTTTT	CASSDTGPGELFF
.	.	TRBV4-1	TRBJ2-4	TGCGCCAGCAGCCAAGATGGCGGAGCCAAAAACATTCAGTACTTC	CASSQDGGAKNIQYF
.	.	TRBV28	TRBJ2-7	TGTGCCAGCAGCCCCGCAGGTTACGAGCAGTACTTC	CASSPAGYEQYF
.	.	TRBV28	TRBJ2-7	TGTGCCAGCAGTATGGGACTCTCCTACGAGCAGTACTTC	CASSMGLSYEQYF
.	.	TRBV28	TRBJ2-1	TGTGCCAGCAGTCCCACGGGGGCTAGCGGCTACAATGAGCAGTTCTTC	CASSPTGASGYNEQFF
.	.	TRBV7-2	TRBJ2-2	TGTGCCAGCAGCTTCCCCCTAACGGGCGGGGAGCTGTTTTTT	CASSFPLTGGELFF
.	.	TRBV10-1	TRBJ1-4	TGCGCCAGCAGTGAGTCCAATGGGCTATCAACTAATGAAAAACTGTTTTTT	CASSESNGLSTNEKLFF
TRBD2	.	TRBV4-2	TRBJ2-7	TGTGCCAGCAGCCAAGGGTACAGAGATAGCGGGGGAAGGGGCGAGCAGTACTTC	CASSQGYRDSGGRGEQYF
.	.	TRBV7-2	TRBJ1-5	TGTGCCAGCAGCTTAGCAATAATTAATCAGCCCCAGCATTTT	CASSLAIINQPQHF
TRBD1	.	TRBV20-1	TRBJ1-2	TGCAGTGCTAAGACAGGGTCTGGCTACACCTTC	CSAKTGSGYTF
.	.	TRBV28	TRBJ2-5	TGTGCCAGCAGTTCACCCCTACTGACAGGTGGGGGAGGGGAGACCCAGTACTTC	CASSSPLLTGGGGETQYF
.	.	TRBV7-3	TRBJ1-5	TGTGCCAGCAGCTTACCTCGACAGAGGAGGGCGAATCAGCCCCAGCATTTT	CASSLPRQRRANQPQHF
TRBD1	.	TRBV7-9	TRBJ2-7	TGTGCCAGCAGCCCCCGGGACAGCTCAGCCTACGAGCAGTACTTC	CASSPRDSSAYEQYF
TRBD2	.	TRBV6-5	TRBJ2-3	TGTGCCAGCAGTTCCGTACTAGCGGGAGGCGATACGCAGTATTTT	CASSSVLAGGDTQYF
TRBD2	once	TRBV13	TRBJ2-1	TGTGCCAGCAGCCAAAAAGGGGCGGGAGTAGTTAATGAGCAGTTCTTC	CASSQKGAGVVNEQFF
.	once	TRBV5-4	TRBJ2-6	TGTGCCAGCAGTGACCGGGCTATAGCGTCTGGGGCCAACGTCCTGACTTTC	CASSDRAIASGANVLTF
.	.	TRBV9	TRBJ2-5	TGTGCCAGCAGCGTATCTCAGGGCCCACAAGAGACCCAGTACTTC	CASSVSQGPQETQYF
TRBD1	.	TRBV9	TRBJ1-2	TGTGCCAGCAGCCAACAGGGGTCTGGCTACACCTTC	CASSQQGSGYTF
.	.	TRBV11-2	TRBJ2-1	TGTGCTGTAAAGGGGGACGGCATTGTAGGTGAGCAGTTCTTC	CAVKGDGIVGEQFF
.	.	TRBV19	TRBJ1-5	TGTGCCAGTAGTGACGACAGGTTTAGCAATCAGCCCCAGCATTTT	CASSDDRFSNQPQHF
.	.	TRBV7-2	TRBJ1-3	TGTGCCAGCAGCCGGGGGGGGGCTGGAAACACCATATATTTT	CASSRGGAGNTIYF
.	.	TRBV7-8	TRBJ1-5	TGTGCCAGCACCCTTAATGTCCGGCAGCCCCAGCATTTT	CASTLNVRQPQHF
TRBD1	.	TRBV7-2	TRBJ2-7	TGTGCCAGCAGCGCCGACAGGGGCCCCTACGAGCAGTACTTC	CASSADRGPYEQYF
TRBD1	.	TRBV11-3	TRBJ2-3	TGTGCCAGCGGCCCGGGACAGGGGTCGGGAGATACGCAGTATTTT	CASGPGQGSGDTQYF
.	.	TRBV2	TRBJ1-4	TGTGCCAGCACAGGGGCCACTACGGGTAATGAAAAACTGTTTTTT	CASTGATTGNEKLFF
.	.	TRBV20-1	TRBJ1-1	TGCAGTGCCACCCCCGACAGGGAAGCTTTCTTT	CSATPDREAFF
TRBD2	.	TRBV3-1/TRBV3-2	TRBJ2-3	TGTGCCAGCAGCCCTAGCGGGACCGGCACAGATACGCAGTATTTT	CASSPSGTGTDTQYF
TRBD2	.	TRBV5-1	TRBJ2-1	TGCGCCAGCAGCCCGGGACTAGCGGGGACGAATGAGCAGTTCTTC	CASSPGLAGTNEQFF
TRBD2	.	TRBV3-1/TRBV3-2	TRBJ2-5	TGTGCCAGCAGCCGCCGCGGGGGAGAGACCCAGTACTTC	CASSRRGGETQYF
TRBD2	once	TRBV20-1	TRBJ2-7	TGCAGTGCCTGGACTAGCTACGAGCAGTACTTC	CSAWTSYEQYF
.	.	TRBV7-9	TRBJ1-4	TGTGCCAGCAGCCCCCCGAGCCCAACTAATGAAAAACTGTTTTTT	CASSPPSPTNEKLFF
.	.	TRBV5-6	TRBJ1-2	TGTGCCAGCAGTCCAACCGGACAACTCTATGGCTACACCTTC	CASSPTGQLYGYTF
TRBD1	.	TRBV30	TRBJ1-2	TGTGCCTCAAACGGAGACAGGGTTAGTCGCTACACCTTC	CASNGDRVSRYTF
TRBD1	.	TRBV7-3	TRBJ2-3	TGTGCCAGCAGCCCCGGACAGGGGACAGATACGCAGTATTTT	CASSPGQGTDTQYF
TRBD2	.	TRBV3-1/TRBV3-2	TRBJ2-3	TGTGCCAGCAGCCCTAAGCCCTCAGGACTAGCGGGATCTCGAGATACGCAGTATTTT	CASSPKPSGLAGSRDTQYF
TRBD1	few	TRBV4-3	TRBJ2-3	TGCGCCAGCAGCCCCTCATTCGGGGACAGGGGCGCAGATACGCAGTATTTT	CASSPSFGDRGADTQYF
TRBD1	.	TRBV7-6	TRBJ2-1	TGTGCCAGCAGCCGGGCCGGGGGACAGGGATACAATGAGCAGTTCTTC	CASSRAGGQGYNEQFF
.	.	TRBV3-1/TRBV3-2	TRBJ2-2	TGTGCCAGCAGCCAAGGGGGCGGGAACGGGGAGCTGTTTTTT	CASSQGGGNGELFF
.	.	TRBV18	TRBJ2-1	TGTGCCAGCTCATGGAGCGATGAGCAGTTCTTC	CASSWSDEQFF
TRBD2	.	TRBV10-3	TRBJ2-7	TGTGCCATCAGTCCAGGGACTACGGACTACGAGCAGTACTTC	CAISPGTTDYEQYF
TRBD2	once	TRBV5-4	TRBJ2-5	TGTGCCAGCAGACGGGAGGCCGAGACCCAGTACTTC	CASRREAETQYF
.	once	TRBV19	TRBJ2-7	TGTGCCAGTAACGCGGCTGGCAGCTCCTACGAGCAGTACTTC	CASNAAGSSYEQYF
.	.	TRBV6-2/TRBV6-3	TRBJ1-1	TGTGCCAGCAGTCAACAGGCTACCAACACTGAAGCTTTCTTT	CASSQQATNTEAFF
TRBD2	.	TRBV7-9	TRBJ2-1	TGTGCCAGCAGCTTCCCCCCTCTAGCGGGAGACAATGAGCAGTTCTTC	CASSFPPLAGDNEQFF